This T cell receptor (beta chain) was recorded in a study of OX40 agonist ivuxolimab in advanced cancers. Measured with immunoSEQ multiplex PCR; TCRdb has only the in-frame clones, and not every one. The table shows tens of thousands of clones, with roughly nine tenths occurring only once. The trim removed 5 bases at V and 11 bases at J, leaving 13 bases unmatched. CDR3 length: 15 amino acids. Germline loops: CDR1 SGHVS, CDR2 FQNEAQ. Sequencing was performed on CD4+ or CD8+ T cells sorted from blood, taken in a trial of the OX40 agonist ivuxolimab. This sequence was found in an adult with an advanced solid tumor such as melanoma, head and neck, liver or kidney cancer. The J gene is TRBJ1-4, the V gene TRBV7-8; 8 nucleotides line up with TRBD1. The DNA of the CDR3 is TGTGCCAGCAGCCCTGCGGTAGGACAGGGCGGGAAACTGTTTTTT. This codes for CASSPAVGQGGKLFF. Together with reference TRBV7-8 and TRBJ1-4, the CDR3 gives the full variable domain: GAGVSQSPRYKVAKRGQDVALRCDPISGHVSLFWYQQALGQGPEFLTYFQNEAQLDKSGLPSDRFFAERPEGSVSTLKIQRTQQEDSAVYLCASSPAVGQGGKLFFGSGTQLSVL.